The entry below gives a single T cell receptor (beta chain) sequence along with its context. Antigen: not known. The data were obtained in a study of shared clonotypes between healthy human individuals. Study outcomes and limitations: Clonotypes shared by all four donors outscored non-shared clonotypes in generation probability. Memory subsets had estimated richness that was generally smaller than that of naive subsets.

In the original processing: As immunoSEQ supplied junction-only sequences (without quality scores), filtering differed. Sequencing was performed with immunoSEQ multiplex PCR; in TCRdb, only in-frame clones are kept and a portion is missing. The V and J calls and the clone size are those of that table, but D and trimming were determined from the DNA. The repertoire includes a few million clones, nearly 97% of them detected once, and less than 0.15% sits in the top ten. The sequencing sample was made of naive CD4+ T cells sorted from blood. Subset specified: CD45RA+ positively selected. This receptor was identified in a man younger than 35 in good health.

CDR3 region: CASSLKGGVTEAFF. As DNA, the CDR3 is TGTGCCAGCAGCTTAAAAGGAGGGGTCACTGAAGCTTTCTTT. J is TRBJ1-1 and V is TRBV11-3, with D possibly matching TRBD1 (5 bases). Trimming removed 2 bases from V and 4 bases from J, with 11 bases in between. Germline CDR1 reads SGHNT; CDR2 reads YENEEA. The CDR3 contains 14 residues.